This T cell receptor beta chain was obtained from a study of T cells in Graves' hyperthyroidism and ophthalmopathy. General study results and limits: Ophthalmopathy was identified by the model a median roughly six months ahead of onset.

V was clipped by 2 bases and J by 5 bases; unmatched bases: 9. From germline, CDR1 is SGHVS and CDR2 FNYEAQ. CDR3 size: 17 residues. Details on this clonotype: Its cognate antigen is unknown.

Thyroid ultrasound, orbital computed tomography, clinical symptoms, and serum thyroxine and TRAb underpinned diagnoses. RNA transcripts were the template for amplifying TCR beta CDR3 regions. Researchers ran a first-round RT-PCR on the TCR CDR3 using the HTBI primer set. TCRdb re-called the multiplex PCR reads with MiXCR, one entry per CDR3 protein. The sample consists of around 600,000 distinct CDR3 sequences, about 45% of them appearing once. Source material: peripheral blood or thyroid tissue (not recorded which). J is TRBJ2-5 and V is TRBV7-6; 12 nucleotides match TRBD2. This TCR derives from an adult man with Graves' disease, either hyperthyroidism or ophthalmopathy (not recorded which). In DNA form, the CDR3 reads TGTGCCAGCAGCTTAAGGCCTAGCGGGAGGGCCGGTGAGACCCAGTACTTC. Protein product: CASSLRPSGRAGETQYF.